The rows below give T cell receptor beta chains drawn from one sample of a study of T cells in Graves' hyperthyroidism and ophthalmopathy. MiXCR, run by TCRdb on the multiplex PCR reads, gives a single entry per CDR3 protein. The table records 700,000 or so distinct CDR3 sequences, 15% to 20% of them present only once. The sequencing sample was made of blood. The receptors here all came from a man between 18 and 35 years old with Graves' hyperthyroidism. Both conserved end residues are part of each CDR3.

CDR3aa: CASIGDMNTEAFF; j_gene: TRBJ1-1; v_gene: TRBV28
CDR3aa: CASSLSGTGGGDTQYF; j_gene: TRBJ2-3; v_gene: TRBV7-9
CDR3aa: CASSPLRERGSPLHF; j_gene: TRBJ1-6; v_gene: TRBV11-1
CDR3aa: CASSFSLANTGELFF; j_gene: TRBJ2-2; v_gene: TRBV11-2
CDR3aa: CAGSSPISRETQYF; j_gene: TRBJ2-5; v_gene: TRBV28
CDR3aa: CASSWTWNSGSTDTQYF; j_gene: TRBJ2-3; v_gene: TRBV28
CDR3aa: CASSLSITYEQYF; j_gene: TRBJ2-7; v_gene: TRBV28
CDR3aa: CASSSTGTNEKLFF; j_gene: TRBJ1-4; v_gene: TRBV5-4
CDR3aa: CASSLGGQLHTEAFF; j_gene: TRBJ1-1; v_gene: TRBV7-9
CDR3aa: CASRNGQGLYEQYF; j_gene: TRBJ2-7; v_gene: TRBV2
CDR3aa: CASSSHSGSGNTGELFF; j_gene: TRBJ2-2; v_gene: TRBV7-3
CDR3aa: CASTPGAAEAFF; j_gene: TRBJ1-1; v_gene: TRBV28
CDR3aa: CASSPSPGLAGTGELFF; j_gene: TRBJ2-2; v_gene: TRBV6-1
CDR3aa: CAWSFTRGRGGELFF; j_gene: TRBJ2-2; v_gene: TRBV30
CDR3aa: CASSFRVGTDTQYF; j_gene: TRBJ2-3; v_gene: TRBV7-9
CDR3aa: CASRLAGYTDTQYF; j_gene: TRBJ2-3; v_gene: TRBV2
CDR3aa: CASSGPAGTNTEAFF; j_gene: TRBJ1-1; v_gene: TRBV5-1
CDR3aa: CASSQGYGRALGEQYF; j_gene: TRBJ2-7; v_gene: TRBV4-1
CDR3aa: CASSISLAGVGTNTQYF; j_gene: TRBJ2-3; v_gene: TRBV19
CDR3aa: CASSLDGQETQYF; j_gene: TRBJ2-5; v_gene: TRBV13
CDR3aa: CASSLAISSDTQYF; j_gene: TRBJ2-3; v_gene: TRBV7-2
CDR3aa: CASSVQAGGVDTQYF; j_gene: TRBJ2-3; v_gene: TRBV9
CDR3aa: CASSQPGTRNEKLFF; j_gene: TRBJ1-4; v_gene: TRBV3-1
CDR3aa: CASSLVGLAPNTGELFF; j_gene: TRBJ2-2; v_gene: TRBV13
CDR3aa: CASSLRVPVGSPLHF; j_gene: TRBJ1-6; v_gene: TRBV28
CDR3aa: CASSLGPAKDTQYF; j_gene: TRBJ2-3; v_gene: TRBV5-5
CDR3aa: CASRGDGWQDTQYF; j_gene: TRBJ2-3; v_gene: TRBV12-3/TRBV12-4
CDR3aa: CSATKYQGRNSPLHF; j_gene: TRBJ1-6; v_gene: TRBV20-1
CDR3aa: CASSFRKLSSYEQYF; j_gene: TRBJ2-7; v_gene: TRBV27
CDR3aa: CASSIGLSQDTQYF; j_gene: TRBJ2-3; v_gene: TRBV19
CDR3aa: CASSLPGQGGHEQYF; j_gene: TRBJ2-7; v_gene: TRBV7-9
CDR3aa: CSGRRDSYEQYF; j_gene: TRBJ2-7; v_gene: TRBV20-1
CDR3aa: CASSLASYNEQYF; j_gene: -; v_gene: TRBV5-1
CDR3aa: CSARGGSAVQETQYF; j_gene: TRBJ2-5; v_gene: TRBV20-1
CDR3aa: CAGHRGLGYEQYF; j_gene: TRBJ2-7; v_gene: TRBV30
CDR3aa: CASSNLDGSGREKLFF; j_gene: TRBJ1-4; v_gene: TRBV2
CDR3aa: CASIQGREDTEAFF; j_gene: TRBJ1-1; v_gene: TRBV19
CDR3aa: CASSFRETGAYEQYF; j_gene: TRBJ2-7; v_gene: TRBV7-2
CDR3aa: CASSLTGFNQPQHF; j_gene: TRBJ1-5; v_gene: TRBV28
CDR3aa: CASSARGGHLHF; j_gene: TRBJ1-6; v_gene: TRBV9
CDR3aa: CASAGLAVPTDTQYF; j_gene: TRBJ2-3; v_gene: TRBV2
CDR3aa: CASSQRSTNYGYTF; j_gene: TRBJ1-2; v_gene: TRBV6-1
CDR3aa: CASSQLAGEAETQYF; j_gene: TRBJ2-5; v_gene: TRBV7-8
CDR3aa: CSARGTRNEKLFF; j_gene: TRBJ1-4; v_gene: TRBV20-1
CDR3aa: CASSLRGTGPYEQYF; j_gene: TRBJ2-7; v_gene: TRBV27
CDR3aa: CASSLEWEGRANEQYF; j_gene: TRBJ2-7; v_gene: TRBV27
CDR3aa: CATSSTGREVHGYTF; j_gene: TRBJ1-2; v_gene: TRBV15
CDR3aa: CASSSGTSGSTGELFF; j_gene: TRBJ2-2; v_gene: TRBV19
CDR3aa: CASRGIPNTEAFF; j_gene: TRBJ1-1; v_gene: TRBV28
CDR3aa: CASSSDSSSYEQYF; j_gene: TRBJ2-7; v_gene: TRBV27
CDR3aa: CASSSRTEDLSEKLFF; j_gene: TRBJ1-4; v_gene: TRBV28
CDR3aa: CSVDRGLSTDTQYF; j_gene: TRBJ2-3; v_gene: TRBV29-1
CDR3aa: CASSYEASKSNQPQHF; j_gene: TRBJ1-5; v_gene: TRBV6-9
CDR3aa: CASSSDRGDLPNNSPLHF; j_gene: TRBJ1-6; v_gene: TRBV28